This T cell receptor beta chain was sequenced during a study of T cell responses to AZD1222 COVID-19 vaccine. Study findings and constraints: Clonal diversity was possibly underestimated, and white British individuals and females predominated among donors.

The repertoire was sequenced with immunoSEQ multiplex PCR; TCRdb's copy has only in-frame clones and lacks some. The sample includes under 130,000 clones, roughly nine tenths of them seen just once. CDR1 and CDR2 from the germline V gene are MNHEY and SMNVEV (reference sequence). Trimming took off 0 bases at V and 3 bases at J, with 23 bases between the two ends. The CDR3 has 20 amino acids. A single count supports this clone. Antigen specificity is unknown. Material: peripheral blood, obtained 28 days after the second AZD1222 dose. V is TRBV27 and J is TRBJ2-2; no definite D call. The sequence came from an adult who received the AZD1222 COVID-19 vaccine. CDR3 bases: TGTGCCAGCAGTTTATCTCCACCCTCAATCCCAAACAAGGACACCGGGGAGCTGTTTTTT. As protein: CASSLSPPSIPNKDTGELFF.